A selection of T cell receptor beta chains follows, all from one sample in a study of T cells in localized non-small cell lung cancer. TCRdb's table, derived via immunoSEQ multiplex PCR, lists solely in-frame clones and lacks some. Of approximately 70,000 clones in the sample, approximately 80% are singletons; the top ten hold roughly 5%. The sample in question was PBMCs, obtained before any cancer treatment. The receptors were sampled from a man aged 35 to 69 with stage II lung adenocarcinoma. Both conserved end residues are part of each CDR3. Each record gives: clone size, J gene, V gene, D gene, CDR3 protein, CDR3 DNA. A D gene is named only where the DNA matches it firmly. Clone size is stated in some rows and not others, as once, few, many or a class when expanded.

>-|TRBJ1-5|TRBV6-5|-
CASSSGSQPQHF
TGTGCCAGCAGTTCAGGTTCGCAGCCCCAGCATTTT
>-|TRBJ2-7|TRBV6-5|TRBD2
CASSGTSASSYEQYF
TGTGCCAGCAGCGGTACTAGCGCGAGCTCCTACGAGCAGTACTTC
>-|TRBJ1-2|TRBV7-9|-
CASSPGGAGTSRGYTF
TGTGCCAGCAGCCCCGGCGGGGCGGGGACATCGCGTGGCTACACCTTC
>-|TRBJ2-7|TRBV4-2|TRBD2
CASSQRPSGMTDVYEQYF
TGTGCCAGCAGCCAAAGGCCTAGCGGGATGACGGACGTTTACGAGCAGTACTTC
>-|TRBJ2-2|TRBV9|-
CASSEGGSLAGELFF
TGTGCCAGCAGCGAAGGAGGGAGCCTGGCCGGGGAGCTGTTTTTT
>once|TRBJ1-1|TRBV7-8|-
CASSRLAETSF
TGTGCCAGCAGCCGCCTGGCAGAGACGAGCTTT
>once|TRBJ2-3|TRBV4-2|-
CASSQVAQQDTQYF
TGTGCCAGCAGCCAAGTCGCGCAACAGGATACGCAGTATTTT
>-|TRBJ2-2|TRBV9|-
CASSVEGSNTGELFF
TGTGCCAGCAGCGTAGAAGGGTCGAACACCGGGGAGCTGTTTTTT
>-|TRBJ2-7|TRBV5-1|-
CASSRTGKPYEQYF
TGCGCCAGCAGCAGGACGGGGAAACCCTACGAGCAGTACTTC
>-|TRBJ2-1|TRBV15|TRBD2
CATSKGLAGGPQFF
TGTGCCACCAGCAAGGGACTAGCGGGAGGGCCGCAGTTCTTC
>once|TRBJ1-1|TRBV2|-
CASSEASVEAFF
TGTGCCAGCAGTGAAGCAAGTGTTGAAGCTTTCTTT
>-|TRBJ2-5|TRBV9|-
CASSVGGSGPVGETQYF
TGTGCCAGCAGCGTCGGAGGGAGTGGGCCCGTAGGAGAGACCCAGTACTTC
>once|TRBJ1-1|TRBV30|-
CAWSVDRNTEAFF
TGTGCCTGGAGTGTAGACAGGAACACTGAAGCTTTCTTT
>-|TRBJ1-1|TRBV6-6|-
CASSLDSPNTEAFF
TGTGCCAGCAGCCTGGACAGCCCGAACACTGAAGCTTTCTTT
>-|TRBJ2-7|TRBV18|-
CASSPRQSYEQYF
TGTGCCAGCTCACCTCGACAGTCCTACGAGCAGTACTTC
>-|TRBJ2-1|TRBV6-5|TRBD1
CASSYLQGANEQFF
TGTGCCAGCAGTTACCTACAGGGGGCTAATGAGCAGTTCTTC
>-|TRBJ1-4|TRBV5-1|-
CASSLLEGVSNEKLFF
TGCGCCAGCAGCTTGTTGGAGGGGGTATCTAATGAAAAACTGTTTTTT
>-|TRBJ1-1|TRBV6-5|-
CASSYRVRTEAFF
TGTGCCAGCAGTTACAGGGTTAGGACTGAAGCTTTCTTT
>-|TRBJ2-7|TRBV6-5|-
CASSLDPTVYEQYF
TGTGCCAGCAGTTTAGACCCCACCGTCTACGAGCAGTACTTC
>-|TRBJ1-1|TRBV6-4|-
CASSDTSRGTEAFF
TGTGCCAGCAGTGATACGTCGAGAGGCACTGAAGCTTTCTTT
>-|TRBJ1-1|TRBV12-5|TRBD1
CASGLVRDGTGFLGEAFF
TGTGCTAGTGGTTTGGTACGTGACGGGACAGGGTTTCTGGGTGAAGCTTTCTTT
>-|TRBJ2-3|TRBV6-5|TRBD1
CASSIGTGTDTQYF
TGTGCCAGCAGTATCGGGACAGGCACAGATACGCAGTATTTT
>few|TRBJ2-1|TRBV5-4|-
CASSLSVLGFSNEQFF
TGTGCCAGCAGCTTGTCCGTTCTCGGGTTCTCCAATGAGCAGTTCTTC
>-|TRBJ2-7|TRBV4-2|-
CASSQDLGRGVSLYEQYF
TGTGCCAGCAGCCAAGATCTGGGTAGGGGAGTCTCTCTCTACGAGCAGTACTTC
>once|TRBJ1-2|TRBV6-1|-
CASSEGYMTGLGYGYTF
TGTGCCAGCAGTGAAGGGTATATGACCGGCCTTGGGTATGGCTACACCTTC
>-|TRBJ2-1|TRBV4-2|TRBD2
CASSQVAGGRNEQFF
TGTGCCAGCAGCCAAGTAGCGGGAGGCCGCAATGAGCAGTTCTTC
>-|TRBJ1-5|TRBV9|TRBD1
CASSGGQGSNQPQHF
TGTGCCAGCAGCGGGGGACAGGGGAGCAATCAGCCCCAGCATTTT
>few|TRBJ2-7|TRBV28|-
CASSLGEYEQYF
TGTGCCAGCAGTTTAGGAGAGTACGAGCAGTACTTC
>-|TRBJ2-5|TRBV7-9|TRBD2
CASSLVVAGEGKTQYF
TGTGCCAGCAGCTTAGTGGTAGCGGGAGAGGGGAAGACCCAGTACTTC
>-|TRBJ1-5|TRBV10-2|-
CATSWGEDQPQHF
TGCGCCACCTCCTGGGGGGAAGATCAGCCCCAGCATTTT